Sequencing of this TCR beta chain was carried out in a study of control samples from healthy donors and cancer patients. The method was immunoSEQ multiplex PCR; TCRdb's version includes in-frame clones alone and lacks a portion of them. Of 140,000 or so clones detected, under 90% appear once; the ten largest clones hold around 4.9%. This CDR3 has 13 residues. Germline V gene data show CDR1 as SNHLY and CDR2 as FYNNEI. The trim removed 5 bases at V and 3 bases at J, leaving 3 bases unmatched. The clonotype was recovered from a man aged 25-40 years in good health. The chain links TRBV2 to TRBJ2-7; TRBD1 agrees at 8 bases. Material: blood. CDR3 sequence: CASSQGADYEQYF. The CDR3 bases are TGTGCCAGCAGTCAGGGGGCCGACTACGAGCAGTACTTC.